Below, one T cell receptor beta chain is given with its context. The antigen remains undetermined. The data derive from a study of T cells in Graves' hyperthyroidism and ophthalmopathy. Across the whole study: At the time of initial diagnosis and before any treatment, peripheral blood was collected. Findings of the study overall: Ophthalmopathy was model-predicted a median around 6.1 months pre-onset.

This sample holds PBMCs from around 9.9 ml fresh peripheral blood. Amplification of TCR beta CDR3 regions used RNA as the template. Researchers ran a first-round RT-PCR on the TCR CDR3 using the HTBI primer set. Each CDR3 protein gets one entry after TCRdb re-called the multiplex PCR reads with MiXCR. The repertoire holds about 680,000 distinct CDR3 sequences, over 35% seen once, with about a third in the top ten. Specimen: blood. This sequence originates from a woman between 40 and 55 years old with Graves' hyperthyroidism.

The CDR3 here is CASSFGGTSGWSSYEQYF. The CDR3, as DNA: TGTGCCAGCAGTTTCGGTGGGACTAGCGGATGGAGCTCCTACGAGCAGTACTTC. This chain joins TRBV28 and TRBJ2-7; 11 nucleotides agree with TRBD2. After removal of 3 bases from V and 0 bases from J, the junction contained 10 bases not matched to a gene. This CDR3 spans 18 amino acids. Germline V lookup: CDR1 MDHEN, CDR2 SYDVKM.